Below are 27 T cell receptor beta chains sequenced from a single sample in a study of blood T cell repertoires in COVID-19. The table came from immunoSEQ multiplex PCR; TCRdb's copy has only in-frame clones and leaves some out. The table lists 450,000 or so clones, around 90% of them singletons. What was sequenced was peripheral blood. All receptors derive from a man between 18 and 35 years old with COVID-19, enrolled during active disease.

The chain links TRBV2 to TRBJ2-1, with 12 positions matching TRBD1. With 5 bases clipped from V and 8 bases from J, the junction kept 7 bases outside the gene matches. There are 15 residues in the CDR3. CDR1 is SNHLY, CDR2 FYNNEI, per germline. CDR3 bases: TGTGCCAGCAGTCCCCAGGGACAGGGGGCCTATGAGCAGTTCTTC. Protein product: CASSPQGQGAYEQFF.

The chain combines TRBV20-1 with TRBJ1-1; D uncertain. V dropped 5 bases and J dropped 10 bases, with 11 bases sitting between them. This CDR3 is 10 amino acids long. The germline CDR1 and CDR2 sequences are DFQATT and SNEGSKA (reference sequence). Written as DNA, the CDR3 is TGCAGTGCTCCCTCTCGCAGAGCTTTCTTT. Translating gives CSAPSRRAFF.

This clone was counted a single time. The chain uses TRBV24-1 and TRBJ2-2; the D gene is possibly TRBD2 (6 bases). V lost 5 bases and J lost 7, with 10 bases in between. The CDR3 runs 13 residues. CDR1 KGHDR and CDR2 SFDVKD come from the germline V gene. CDR3 in DNA: TGTGCCACCAGTGTTGGGGGGAGCGGGGAGCTGTTTTTT. Its protein is CATSVGGSGELFF.

The chain joins TRBV4-1 to TRBJ2-5; 7 nucleotides match TRBD2. The CDR3 length is 17 residues. Trimming cost V 0 bases and J 2 bases; bases outside gene matches: 9. CDR1 and CDR2 from the germline V gene are MGHRA and YSYEKL. The CDR3 sequence is CASSQDFPTAGQETQYF. CDR3 in DNA: TGCGCCAGCAGCCAAGACTTCCCTACAGCGGGGCAAGAGACCCAGTACTTC.

The V call is TRBV6-5, the J call TRBJ2-7; the match to TRBD2 covers 8 bases. J gave up 1 base and V 4 bases, and 6 bases lay outside the gene matches. This CDR3 is 15 amino acids long. Germline V gene lookup returns CDR1 MNHEY and CDR2 SVGAGI. CDR3 region: CASSSGLEGSYEQYF. CDR3 coding DNA: TGTGCCAGCAGTTCGGGACTAGAGGGATCCTACGAGCAGTACTTC.

The rearrangement links TRBV20-1 to TRBJ2-7, with D perhaps TRBD1 (6 bases). This CDR3 has 11 residues. V was pared by 6 bases and J by 7 bases, with 13 bases between. Germline loops: CDR1 DFQATT, CDR2 SNEGSKA (reference sequence). CDR3 nucleotides: TGCAGTGCAGGGGGTATTGGAGAGCAGTACTTC. It codes for CSAGGIGEQYF.

V usage is TRBV25-1 and J usage is TRBJ1-4; D unresolved. Germline V gives CDR1 MGHDK, CDR2 SYGVNS. This CDR3 is 15 amino acids long. V was clipped by 11 bases and J by 8 bases, with 24 bases between them. In nucleotides, the CDR3 is TGTGCCGGCATGGGGTGGGGAGGTCGTAGGGAAAAACTGTTTTTT. This codes for CAGMGWGGRREKLFF.

On this clone itself: In the same sample, other DNA sequences code for this CDR3. The chain joins TRBV2 to TRBJ1-2; D is possibly TRBD1 (6 bases). Germline loops: CDR1 SNHLY, CDR2 FYNNEI. CDR3 size: 13 residues. The V end was cut by 3 bases, the J end by 2 bases, with 7 bases between. CDR3 DNA: TGTGCCAGCAGTGACACAGGGAACTATGGCTACACCTTC. Translation gives CASSDTGNYGYTF. Full variable domain (missing parts from reference TRBV2 and TRBJ1-2): EPEVTQTPSHQVTQMGQEVILRCVPISNHLYFYWYRQILGQKVEFLVSFYNNEISEKSEIFDDQFSVERPDGSNFTLKIRSTKLEDSAMYFCASSDTGNYGYTFGSGTRLTVV.

This chain joins TRBV7-3 and TRBJ1-6; 7 bases map to TRBD1. The germline V gene has CDR1 SGHTA and CDR2 FQGTGA. The trim removed 10 bases at V and 12 bases at J, leaving 12 bases unmatched. The CDR3 has 13 amino acids. Here the CDR3 reads CAILGQSRIPLHF. The CDR3 DNA reads TGTGCCATCCTGGGACAGTCACGGATACCCCTCCACTTT.

This chain uses TRBV3-1 (or the pseudogene TRBV3-2) with TRBJ1-5; TRBD1 matches 8 bases. The length of the CDR3 is 14 residues. V was clipped by 4 bases and J by 5 bases; unmatched bases: 4. Germline CDR1 is LGHDT and CDR2 is YNNKEL (reference sequence). The CDR3 DNA reads as TGTGCCAGCAGCCCCTCAGGGGGCCATCAGCCCCAGCATTTT. Translating it yields CASSPSGGHQPQHF.

V is TRBV18 and J is TRBJ1-3; no clear D. Germline CDR1 reads KGHSH; CDR2 reads LQKENI. The CDR3 runs to 18 residues. Trimming took 0 bases from V and 0 from J, leaving 15 bases between them. CDR3 bases: TGTGCCAGCTCACCACCCGTACACCGTTCTCGCTCTGGAAACACCATATATTTT. Its translation: CASSPPVHRSRSGNTIYF.

V gene TRBV19 combines with J gene TRBJ1-2; D remains ambiguous. Between the trimmed V and J ends, which lost 6 bases and 4 bases, there was a span of 12 bases. Germline V gives CDR1 LNHDA, CDR2 SQIVND (reference sequence). The CDR3 covers 13 residues. CDR3 sequence reads: CASSPTRGYGYTF. For the CDR3, the DNA is TGTGCCAGTAGCCCTACCCGAGGCTATGGCTACACCTTC.

This chain links TRBV19 with TRBJ2-1; 13 positions match TRBD2. Germline values: CDR1 LNHDA, CDR2 SQIVND (reference sequence). This CDR3 region has 18 residues. The J segment lost 0 bases and the V segment lost 0 bases, leaving 2 bases of the junction unmatched. The CDR3 bases are TGTGCCAGTAGTATAGATCGACTAGCGGGGGGCTCCTACAATGAGCAGTTCTTC. It is translated as CASSIDRLAGGSYNEQFF.

This clone has only one observation. The chain couples TRBV19 to TRBJ1-1; a weak D match, TRBD1 (5 bases). The CDR3 has 13 amino acids. V lost 2 bases and J lost 8, with 12 bases in between. The germline CDR1 and CDR2 sequences are LNHDA and SQIVND (reference sequence). The CDR3 nucleotides read TGTGCCAGTAGTATACAGGCGAACAGGGAAGCTTTCTTT. Its protein is CASSIQANREAFF.

V and J are TRBV3-1 (or the pseudogene TRBV3-2) and TRBJ2-3, with a possible D match to TRBD1 (5 bases). V lost 4 bases and J 2 bases, leaving 16 bases between the germline ends. This CDR3 is built from 16 residues. CDR1 and CDR2 from the germline V gene are LGHDT and YNNKEL (reference sequence). The CDR3 DNA reads TGTGCCAGCAGCCCGACCACCCCCAGGGCCACAGATACGCAGTATTTT. Translated, it gives CASSPTTPRATDTQYF.

The chain employs TRBV5-4 and TRBJ2-7, with 10 bases identical to TRBD2. Trimming removed 7 bases from V and 2 bases from J; junction bases left unmatched: 9. CDR1 is SGHNT, CDR2 YYREEE, per germline (reference sequence). There are 15 residues in the CDR3. The CDR3 bases are TGTGCCAGCGGGGAGAGCGGGAGGGCCACCTACGAGCAGTACTTC. Translation: CASGESGRATYEQYF.

V is TRBV10-1 and J is TRBJ2-1, with D unclear. Trimming took 6 bases from V and 0 from J, leaving 6 bases between them. Germline V CDR1 and CDR2: WNHNN, SYGVQD (reference sequence). This CDR3 has 13 amino acids. In nucleotides, the CDR3 is TGCGCCAGCAGCCCGAGCTCCTACAATGAGCAGTTCTTC. Translated: CASSPSSYNEQFF.

This chain links TRBV5-4 with TRBJ2-4, with TRBD1 identical over 7 bases. Germline CDR1 reads SGHNT; CDR2 reads YYREEE (reference sequence). V dropped 2 bases and J dropped 9; count of bases not matched to a gene: 8. The CDR3 runs to 14 residues. Here the CDR3 DNA reads TGTGCCAGCAGCTTCTCCGGCAACAGGGGCATTCAGTACTTC. It codes for CASSFSGNRGIQYF.

The chain joins TRBV5-4 to TRBJ2-5; 11 nucleotides line up with TRBD2. The length of the CDR3 is 16 residues. With 1 base clipped from V and 2 bases from J, the junction kept 4 bases outside the gene matches. Germline V lookup: CDR1 SGHNT, CDR2 YYREEE (reference sequence). The CDR3: CASSLKTSGDQETQYF. The CDR3 bases are TGTGCCAGCAGCTTGAAGACTAGCGGGGATCAAGAGACCCAGTACTTC.

This sequence joins TRBV20-1 and TRBJ2-1, with D unresolved. The CDR3 is made up of 11 amino acids. Germline-derived CDR1 and CDR2 are DFQATT and SNEGSKA (reference sequence). The CDR3 nucleotides read TGCAGGGCGGCGGCCAACAATGAGCAGTTCTTC. This encodes CRAAANNEQFF.

The V and J genes are TRBV19 and TRBJ2-3, with D possibly being TRBD1 (6 bases). Germline V gene lookup returns CDR1 LNHDA and CDR2 SQIVND (reference sequence). Trimming took off 6 bases at V and 1 base at J, with 17 bases between the two ends. The length of the CDR3 is 16 residues. This chain's CDR3 is CASRKTGFKGTDTQYF. As DNA, the CDR3 is TGTGCCAGTAGAAAAACAGGGTTCAAGGGCACAGATACGCAGTATTTT.

CDR3 sequence: CASSQVIQGRQPSYEQYF. In DNA form, the CDR3 reads TGTGCCAGCAGCCAAGTGATTCAGGGGCGCCAACCCTCCTACGAGCAGTACTTC. The chain employs TRBV3-1 (or the pseudogene TRBV3-2) and TRBJ2-7; D is perhaps TRBD1 (6 bases). V was shortened by 1 base and J by 0 bases, with 19 bases between the two germline ends. The CDR3 spans 18 residues. Germline loops: CDR1 LGHDT, CDR2 YNNKEL (reference sequence).

This clone occurred once. The chain links TRBV5-5 to TRBJ2-7; possible D gene TRBD2, 6 bases. The V gene lost 2 bases and the J gene lost 4 bases, with 7 bases spanning the gap. Per the germline V gene, CDR1 is SGHKS and CDR2 is YYEKEE (reference sequence). CDR3 length: 12 amino acids. The CDR3 reads CASSFGGYEQYF. The CDR3 bases are TGTGCCAGCAGCTTCGGGGGTTACGAGCAGTACTTC. The variable domain in full, with the rest retrieved from reference TRBV5-5 and TRBJ2-7, is DAGVTQSPTHLIKTRGQQVTLRCSPISGHKSVSWYQQVLGQGPQFIFQYYEKEERGRGNFPDRFSARQFPNYSSELNVNALLLGDSALYLCASSFGGYEQYFGPGTRLTVT.

In the case of this clone: Other DNA sequences in this specimen translate into the identical CDR3. The chain carries TRBV3-1 (or the pseudogene TRBV3-2) and TRBJ2-5, with 7 bases matching TRBD2. The CDR3 consists of 13 residues. The germline V gene encodes CDR1 LGHDT and CDR2 YNNKEL (reference sequence). V gave up 6 bases and J gave up 2 bases; unmatched junction bases: 3. The CDR3 bases are TGTGCCAGCAGTAGGGGACTACAAGAGACCCAGTACTTC. Residues: CASSRGLQETQYF.

The gene calls are TRBV7-6 and TRBJ2-5; maybe TRBD1 (6 bases). CDR3 length: 15 amino acids. Germline CDR1 SGHVS, CDR2 FNYEAQ. Trimming took off 4 bases at V and 4 bases at J, with 16 bases between the two ends. The CDR3 sequence: CASSSSQGYGETQYF. The CDR3, as DNA: TGTGCCAGCAGCTCGTCGCAGGGGTATGGAGAGACCCAGTACTTC.

This clone has just one count. The rearrangement links TRBV29-1 to TRBJ2-1; 13 nucleotides agree with TRBD2. From germline, CDR1 is SQVTM and CDR2 ANQGSEA. J was trimmed by 1 base and V by 6 bases; bases with no gene match: 3. CDR3 length: 15 residues. Here the CDR3 DNA reads TGCAGCGTGACTAGCGGGAGGACTTCCTACAATGAGCAGTTCTTC. Translation: CSVTSGRTSYNEQFF.

This sequence joins TRBV4-2 and TRBJ2-5; no clear D. This CDR3 is 17 amino acids long. Trimming removed 0 bases at V and 1 base at J, with 15 bases between. The germline gives CDR1 LGHNA, CDR2 YNFKEQ. In DNA form, the CDR3 reads TGTGCCAGCAGCCAAGATCGCTTCAGTGGGCCCCAAGAGACCCAGTACTTC. As protein: CASSQDRFSGPQETQYF.